These 7 T cell receptor beta chains were all obtained from the same sample, sequenced in a study of technical replicates of blood from a handful of donors. TCRdb keeps only in-frame clones here, not all; method: immunoSEQ multiplex PCR. This sample has 75,000 to 90,000 clones, with 80% to 95% found just once. The material sequenced was T cells isolated from PBMCs. The receptors shown here come from a human donor in good health.

This chain connects TRBV5-1 to TRBJ1-2; D perhaps matches TRBD1 (5 bases). The CDR3 length is 16 residues. Looked up from germline, CDR1 is SGHRS and CDR2 is YFSETQ. V gave up 1 base and J gave up 5 bases, with 18 bases separating them. The CDR3 DNA is TGCGCCAGCAGCTTGTCTTTCAAGGTGGGGGGTTATGGCTACACCTTC. Translating gives CASSLSFKVGGYGYTF.

The rearrangement joins TRBV28 to TRBJ1-2, with a tentative D call TRBD1 (6 bases). The ends were cut back, 3 bases at V and 0 bases at J, with 20 bases in the middle. Germline-derived CDR1 and CDR2 are MDHEN and SYDVKM. The CDR3 has 18 amino acids. The CDR3 loop reads CASSLLIGQSISNYGYTF. CDR3 bases: TGTGCCAGCAGTTTGTTGATAGGACAGTCTATCTCTAACTATGGCTACACCTTC.

The chain uses TRBV6-1 and TRBJ2-6; possibly TRBD1 for D (5 bases). Germline-derived CDR1 and CDR2 are MNHNS and SASEGT. Trimming left V 6 bases short and J 4 bases short, with 13 bases between. The CDR3 covers 15 residues. CDR3 sequence: CASSTGISGANVLTF. The CDR3 DNA reads TGTGCCAGCAGCACAGGTATTTCCGGGGCCAACGTCCTGACTTTC.

In its sample, this clone was seen a few times. The V call is TRBV30, the J call TRBJ1-1, with 7 bases fitting TRBD1. The germline V gene has CDR1 GTSNPN and CDR2 SVGIG (reference sequence). This CDR3 has 14 residues. V was pared by 0 bases and J by 1 base, with 2 bases of the junction left unmatched. DNA of the CDR3: TGTGCCTGGAGTGTAAACAGGGGGAACACTGAAGCTTTCTTT. It is translated as CAWSVNRGNTEAFF. The whole variable domain, remainder taken from reference TRBV30 and TRBJ1-1, is SQTIHQWPATLVQPVGSPLSLECTVEGTSNPNLYWYRQAAGRGLQLLFYSVGIGQISSEVPQNLSASRPQDRQFILSSKKLLLSDSGFYLCAWSVNRGNTEAFFGQGTRLTVV.

The gene calls are TRBV29-1 and TRBJ2-7, with a weak D call TRBD2 (5 bases). The CDR3 is 15 amino acids. V shed 5 bases and J shed 3 bases, with 20 bases lying between them. Germline assignment: CDR1 SQVTM and CDR2 ANQGSEA. CDR3 in amino acids: CSVRMRASDFYEQYF. The CDR3 coding sequence is TGCAGCGTTAGAATGAGGGCCTCAGATTTCTACGAGCAGTACTTC.

J is TRBJ1-2 and V is TRBV19, with TRBD1 as a possible D gene (5 bases). The CDR3 loop spans 15 amino acids. Trimming took off 3 bases at V and 5 bases at J, with 16 bases between the two ends. Germline CDR1 LNHDA, CDR2 SQIVND (reference sequence). CDR3 residues: CASSIRGEVWYGYTF. Written as DNA, the CDR3 is TGTGCCAGTAGTATTAGAGGGGAGGTATGGTATGGCTACACCTTC.

The chain carries TRBV20-1 and TRBJ2-7; 7 bases map to TRBD1. CDR1 and CDR2 from the germline V gene are DFQATT and SNEGSKA (reference sequence). The CDR3 runs to 11 residues. The CDR3 is CSPRGSYEQYF. The CDR3 DNA follows: TGCAGCCCCAGGGGGTCTTACGAGCAGTACTTC.